A single sample is the source of the 18 T cell receptor beta chains below, sequenced in a study of cytomegalovirus exposure and HLA in healthy donors. The PCR contained 60 Vbeta and 13 Jbeta primers. Libraries were prepared by immunoSEQ multiplex PCR; TCRdb keeps only in-frame clonotypes and omits some of them. The sample shows around 140,000 clones, 77% of them seen only once. The sequenced sample consisted of PBMCs. Every receptor here comes from a woman aged 60 to 75 in good health and CMV-seronegative.

The chain recombines TRBV7-9 with TRBJ1-5; the match to TRBD1 covers 7 bases. V lost 1 base to trimming and J lost 3 bases; unmatched junction nucleotides: 15. CDR1 and CDR2 from the germline V gene are SEHNR and FQNEAQ (reference sequence). The CDR3 is 19 residues long. The CDR3 coding sequence is TGTGCCAGCAGCTTAGATCGGGGGTCGACAGGGTTCATCAATCAGCCCCAGCATTTT. Amino acids: CASSLDRGSTGFINQPQHF.

This chain links TRBV10-2 with TRBJ1-5; TRBD1 is a possible D gene (5 bases). V was pared by 6 bases and J by 0 bases, with 15 bases between. The CDR3 runs 16 residues. Germline CDR1 reads WSHSY; CDR2 reads SAAADI. CDR3 in amino acids: CASRPDSWYSNQPQHF. The CDR3 DNA is TGCGCCAGCAGGCCCGACAGTTGGTATAGCAATCAGCCCCAGCATTTT.

V is TRBV7-9 and J is TRBJ2-7; TRBD1 matches 9 bases. The CDR3 runs to 15 residues. From germline, CDR1 is SEHNR and CDR2 FQNEAQ (reference sequence). The J segment lost 2 bases and the V segment lost 6 bases, leaving 8 bases of the junction unmatched. The CDR3 here is CASSRTGGATYEQYF. For the CDR3, the DNA is TGTGCCAGCAGTCGTACAGGGGGCGCGACCTACGAGCAGTACTTC.

This rearrangement joins TRBV10-3 to TRBJ2-7, with 9 bases that match TRBD1. V shed 6 bases and J 2 bases; nucleotides not matched to a gene: 14. The germline V gene has CDR1 ENHRY and CDR2 SYGVKD. The CDR3 is 17 residues long. DNA of the CDR3: TGTGCCATCAGCTCCGGGACAGGGAGGGTTAACGCCTACGAGCAGTACTTC. The encoded protein is CAISSGTGRVNAYEQYF.

The V call is TRBV28, the J call TRBJ1-1, with a tentative D call TRBD1 (6 bases). The CDR3 loop spans 15 amino acids. Germline CDR1 and CDR2: MDHEN and SYDVKM. Deletions cut 3 bases from V and 5 bases from J, with 16 bases between. The CDR3 nucleotides are TGTGCCAGCAGTTTCGCGAGGGGGGGGTCGACTGAAGCTTTCTTT. It specifies CASSFARGGSTEAFF.

The chain recombines TRBV18 with TRBJ2-5; no clear D. Between the trimmed V and J ends, which lost 3 bases and 11 bases, there was a span of 19 bases. The germline gives CDR1 KGHSH, CDR2 LQKENI. The CDR3 is 14 amino acids. CDR3 protein: CASSPPQPALEQYF. CDR3 nucleotide sequence: TGTGCCAGCTCACCCCCCCAACCGGCCTTGGAGCAGTACTTC.

V gene TRBV28 combines with J gene TRBJ2-7, with 8 bases identical to TRBD1. Germline V gives CDR1 MDHEN, CDR2 SYDVKM. V gave up 3 bases and J gave up 3 bases; unmatched junction bases: 7. The CDR3 is 15 residues long. The CDR3 bases are TGTGCCAGCAGTTTCGGGATGACAGGGGTCTACGAGCAGTACTTC. Protein sequence: CASSFGMTGVYEQYF.

The chain has TRBV2 and TRBJ2-1, with D uncertain. The CDR3 is 14 amino acids. Per germline, CDR1 SNHLY and CDR2 FYNNEI. Deletions cut 3 bases from V and 3 bases from J, with 9 bases between. The chain's CDR3 is CASSDVASYNEQFF. The CDR3 nucleotides are TGTGCCAGCAGTGATGTTGCCAGCTACAATGAGCAGTTCTTC.

This clone was counted once. The chain couples TRBV27 to TRBJ2-3; TRBD2 aligns across 9 bases. J gave up 5 bases and V 5 bases, and 11 bases lay outside the gene matches. Germline lookup yields CDR1 MNHEY and CDR2 SMNVEV (reference sequence). This CDR3 has 16 amino acids. The CDR3 sequence: CASSPVEAGGQDTQYF. In DNA form, the CDR3 reads TGTGCCAGCAGTCCAGTCGAAGCGGGGGGCCAAGATACGCAGTATTTT.

The chain is built from TRBV6-6 and TRBJ1-2; D might be TRBD1 (6 bases). Between the trimmed V and J ends, which lost 5 bases and 4 bases, there was a span of 14 bases. The germline V gene encodes CDR1 MNHNY and CDR2 SVGAGI (reference sequence). The CDR3 sequence is 14 residues long. The CDR3 spells CASSNRQGSYGYTF. CDR3 DNA sequence: TGTGCCAGCAGTAACCGCCAGGGGAGCTATGGCTACACCTTC.

This chain uses TRBV7-3 with TRBJ2-1; D is undetermined. CDR1 SGHTA and CDR2 FQGTGA come from the germline V gene. V lost 1 base and J 4 bases, leaving 8 bases between the germline ends. The length of the CDR3 is 14 residues. The CDR3 sequence: CASSLNGPYNEQFF. DNA for the CDR3: TGTGCCAGCAGCTTAAATGGGCCATACAATGAGCAGTTCTTC.

This clone came up a few times. The chain links TRBV29-1 to TRBJ2-1, with 9 bases lining up with TRBD1. The CDR3 extends over 17 amino acids. V was pared by 4 bases and J by 10 bases, with 20 bases of the junction left unmatched. Per the germline V gene, CDR1 is SQVTM and CDR2 is ANQGSEA. CDR3 sequence reads: CSVVSRDRDGGSGEQFF. Written as DNA, the CDR3 is TGCAGCGTTGTTAGCCGGGACAGGGATGGGGGGTCAGGCGAGCAGTTCTTC.

The chain has TRBV11-1 and TRBJ2-7, with 9 nucleotides matching TRBD1. Germline V gene sequence: CDR1 SGHAT, CDR2 FQDESV (reference sequence). The CDR3 totals 15 residues. V lost 3 bases to trimming and J lost 2 bases; unmatched junction nucleotides: 5. CDR3 bases: TGTGCCAGCAGCTTGGGACAGGGAAAGACCTACGAGCAGTACTTC. Translation: CASSLGQGKTYEQYF.

This CDR3 is CASSEGGGSYNEQFF. Written as DNA, the CDR3 is TGCGCCAGCAGTGAGGGGGGGGGCTCCTACAATGAGCAGTTCTTC. The chain couples TRBV10-1 to TRBJ2-1; TRBD2 matches 7 bases. CDR1 and CDR2 (germline): WNHNN, SYGVQD (reference sequence). V trimming: 2 bases; J trimming: 0 bases; junction bases outside the gene matches: 1. The CDR3 runs 15 residues.

V usage is TRBV5-1 and J usage is TRBJ1-4, with D possibly being TRBD1 (5 bases). V was shortened by 4 bases and J by 0 bases, with 25 bases between the two germline ends. The CDR3 totals 20 residues. CDR1 and CDR2 (germline): SGHRS, YFSETQ. The CDR3 here is CASSHGSPLPGNATNEKLFF. The CDR3 DNA reads TGCGCCAGCAGCCATGGATCCCCCTTACCAGGGAATGCAACTAATGAAAAACTGTTTTTT.

The chain couples TRBV5-1 to TRBJ1-4; no clear D. Germline V gene lookup returns CDR1 SGHRS and CDR2 YFSETQ. V lost 2 bases, J lost 5 bases, and 4 bases lay in between. This CDR3 is built from 12 residues. The CDR3 DNA reads as TGCGCCAGCAGCTTCCTGAATGAAAAACTGTTTTTT. This translates into CASSFLNEKLFF.

The chain carries TRBV7-9 and TRBJ2-3; 14 nucleotides line up with TRBD2. This CDR3 is built from 16 residues. Looked up from germline, CDR1 is SEHNR and CDR2 is FQNEAQ (reference sequence). V dropped 5 bases and J dropped 5; count of bases not matched to a gene: 6. DNA for the CDR3: TGTGCCAGCAGCAAGGGACTAGCGGGAGTCGGAGATACGCAGTATTTT. This codes for CASSKGLAGVGDTQYF.

This clone was recorded a few times. CDR3 loop: CASSPLGLSGANVLTF. CDR3 bases: TGTGCCAGCAGTCCACTAGGGCTCTCTGGGGCCAACGTCCTGACTTTC. The V and J genes are TRBV28 and TRBJ2-6; D is possibly TRBD2 (5 bases). V was shortened by 5 bases and J by 0 bases, with 11 bases between the two germline ends. Germline CDR1 and CDR2: MDHEN and SYDVKM. The CDR3 has 16 amino acids.